This T cell receptor (beta chain) was documented in a study of circulating and synovial CD4+ cells in juvenile arthritis. Study-wide results and limits: Circulating pathogenic-like lymphocytes shared a substantially higher fraction of CDR3 sequences with synovium than bulk blood. These repertoires were less diverse than bulk blood CD4 repertoires. CPL and bulk CD4 samples differed at least tenfold in T cell genomes. Deeper sequencing increased measured overlap with synovial clonotypes.

Method: immunoSEQ multiplex PCR; TCRdb's copy keeps in-frame clones and lacks some. The sample has around 31,000 clones; around 95% are singletons. On this clone: The target antigen is unknown.

What was sequenced was CD4+ T cells from blood. The TCR comes from a human donor with juvenile idiopathic arthritis.

CDR3: CAWRGRTGTGGNTIYF. The CDR3 DNA reads TGTGCCTGGAGAGGACGGACAGGCACAGGTGGAAACACCATATATTTT. The chain is built from TRBV30 and TRBJ1-3; 7 bases line up with TRBD1. With V trimmed by 3 bases and J by 3 bases, 11 bases remained unmatched. This CDR3 has 16 residues. Germline V gene lookup returns CDR1 GTSNPN and CDR2 SVGIG (reference sequence).